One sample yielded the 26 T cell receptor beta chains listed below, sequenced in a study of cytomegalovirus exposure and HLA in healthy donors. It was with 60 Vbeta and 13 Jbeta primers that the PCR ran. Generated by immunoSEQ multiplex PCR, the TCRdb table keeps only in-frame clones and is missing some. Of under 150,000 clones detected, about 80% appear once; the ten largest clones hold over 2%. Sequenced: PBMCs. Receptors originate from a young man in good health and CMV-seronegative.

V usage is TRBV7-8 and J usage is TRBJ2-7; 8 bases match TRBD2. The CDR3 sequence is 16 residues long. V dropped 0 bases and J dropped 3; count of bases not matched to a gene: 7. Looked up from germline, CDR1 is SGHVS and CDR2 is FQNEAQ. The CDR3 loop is CASSLALAGRSYEQYF. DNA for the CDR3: TGTGCCAGCAGCTTAGCTCTAGCGGGCAGAAGCTACGAGCAGTACTTC.

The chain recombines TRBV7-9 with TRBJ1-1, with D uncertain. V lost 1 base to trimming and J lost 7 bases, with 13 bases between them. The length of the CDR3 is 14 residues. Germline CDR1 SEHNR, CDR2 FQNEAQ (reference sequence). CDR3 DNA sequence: TGTGCCAGCAGCTTAGTCTCCTTGGCGGTTGAAGCTTTCTTT. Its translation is CASSLVSLAVEAFF.

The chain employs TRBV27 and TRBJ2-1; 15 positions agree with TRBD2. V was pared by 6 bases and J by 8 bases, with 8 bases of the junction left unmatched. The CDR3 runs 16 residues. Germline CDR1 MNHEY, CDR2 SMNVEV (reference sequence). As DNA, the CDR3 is TGTGCCAGCAGACTCACCGGACTAGCGGGAGGGCATGAGCAGTTCTTC. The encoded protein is CASRLTGLAGGHEQFF.

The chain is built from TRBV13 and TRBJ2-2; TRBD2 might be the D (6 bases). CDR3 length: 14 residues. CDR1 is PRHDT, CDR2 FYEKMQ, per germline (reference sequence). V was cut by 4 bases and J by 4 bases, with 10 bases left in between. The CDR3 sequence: CASSSGGITGELFF. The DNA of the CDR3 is TGTGCCAGCAGCTCCGGCGGGATCACCGGGGAGCTGTTTTTT.

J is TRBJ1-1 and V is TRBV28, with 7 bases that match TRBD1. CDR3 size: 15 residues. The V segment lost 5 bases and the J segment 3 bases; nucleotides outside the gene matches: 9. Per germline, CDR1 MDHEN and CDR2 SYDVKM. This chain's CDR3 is CASSEDRRTYTEAFF. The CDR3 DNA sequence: TGTGCCAGCAGTGAGGACAGGCGAACATACACTGAAGCTTTCTTT.

In DNA, the CDR3 is TGTGCCAGCAGCCCAGGAGTAGCGGCGATTCGAGAGACCCAGTACTTC. Amino acids: CASSPGVAAIRETQYF. The rearrangement uses TRBV7-2 and TRBJ2-5, with TRBD2 as a possible D gene (6 bases). The CDR3 is 16 residues long. The germline V gene encodes CDR1 SGHTA and CDR2 FQGNSA. V was clipped by 5 bases and J by 4 bases, with 20 bases between them.

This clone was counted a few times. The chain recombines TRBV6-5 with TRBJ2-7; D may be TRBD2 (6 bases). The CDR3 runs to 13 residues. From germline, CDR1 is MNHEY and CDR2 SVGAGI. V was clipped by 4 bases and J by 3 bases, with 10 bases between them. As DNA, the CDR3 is TGTGCCAGCAGTTGGGACTCCAACTACGAGCAGTACTTC. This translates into CASSWDSNYEQYF.

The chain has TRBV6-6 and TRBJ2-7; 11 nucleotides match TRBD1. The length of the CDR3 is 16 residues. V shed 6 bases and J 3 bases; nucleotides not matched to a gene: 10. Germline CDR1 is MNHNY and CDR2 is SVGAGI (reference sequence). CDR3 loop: CASSSPGTGGYYEQYF. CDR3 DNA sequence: TGTGCCAGCAGCTCCCCCGGGACAGGGGGGTACTACGAGCAGTACTTC.

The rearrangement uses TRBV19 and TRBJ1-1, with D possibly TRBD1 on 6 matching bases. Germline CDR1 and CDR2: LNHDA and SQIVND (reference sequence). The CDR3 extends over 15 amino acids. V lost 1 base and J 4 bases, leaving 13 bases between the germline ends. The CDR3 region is CASSIGQARVTEAFF. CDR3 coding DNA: TGTGCCAGTAGTATAGGACAGGCGAGGGTCACTGAAGCTTTCTTT. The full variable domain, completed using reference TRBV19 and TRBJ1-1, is DGGITQSPKYLFRKEGQNVTLSCEQNLNHDAMYWYRQDPGQGLRLIYYSQIVNDFQKGDIAEGYSVSREKKESFPLTVTSAQKNPTAFYLCASSIGQARVTEAFFGQGTRLTVV.

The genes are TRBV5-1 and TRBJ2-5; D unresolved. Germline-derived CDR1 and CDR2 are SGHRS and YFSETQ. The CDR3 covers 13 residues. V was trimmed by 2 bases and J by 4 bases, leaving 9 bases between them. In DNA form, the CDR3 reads TGCGCCAGCAGCTTTGGTTCGGGAGAGACCCAGTACTTC. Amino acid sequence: CASSFGSGETQYF.

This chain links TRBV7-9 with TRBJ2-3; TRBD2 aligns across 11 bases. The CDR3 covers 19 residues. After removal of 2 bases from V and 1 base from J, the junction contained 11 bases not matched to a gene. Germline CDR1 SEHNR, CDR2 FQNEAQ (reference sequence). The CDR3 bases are TGTGCCAGCAGCTTAACGACTAGCGGGATCCCTGCGGGCACAGATACGCAGTATTTT. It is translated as CASSLTTSGIPAGTDTQYF.

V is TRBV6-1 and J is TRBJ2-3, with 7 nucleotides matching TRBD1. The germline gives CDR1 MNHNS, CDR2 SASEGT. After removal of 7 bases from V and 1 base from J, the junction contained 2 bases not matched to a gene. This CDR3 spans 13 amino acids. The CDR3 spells CASKGQGTDTQYF. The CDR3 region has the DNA TGTGCCAGCAAAGGACAGGGCACAGATACGCAGTATTTT.

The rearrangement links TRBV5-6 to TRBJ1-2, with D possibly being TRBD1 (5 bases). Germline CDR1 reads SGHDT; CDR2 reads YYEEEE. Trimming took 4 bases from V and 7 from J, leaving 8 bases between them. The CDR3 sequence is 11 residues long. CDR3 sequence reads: CASSAGPGYTF. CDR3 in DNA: TGTGCCAGCAGCGCGGGACCTGGCTACACCTTC. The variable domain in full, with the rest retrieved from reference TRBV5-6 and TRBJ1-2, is DAGVTQSPTHLIKTRGQQVTLRCSPKSGHDTVSWYQQALGQGPQFIFQYYEEEERQRGNFPDRFSGHQFPNYSSELNVNALLLGDSALYLCASSAGPGYTFGSGTRLTVV.

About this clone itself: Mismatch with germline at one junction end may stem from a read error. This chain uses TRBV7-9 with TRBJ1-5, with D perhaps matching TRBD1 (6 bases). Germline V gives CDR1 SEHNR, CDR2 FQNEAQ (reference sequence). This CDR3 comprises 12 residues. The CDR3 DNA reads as TGTTCCAGCAGCCTCAGGGGTCAGCCCCAGCATTTT. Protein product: CSSSLRGQPQHF.

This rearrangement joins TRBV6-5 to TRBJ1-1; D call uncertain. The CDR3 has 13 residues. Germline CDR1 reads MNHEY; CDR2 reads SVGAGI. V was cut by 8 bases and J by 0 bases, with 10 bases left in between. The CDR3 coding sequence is TGTGCCAGCCGCCTACTGATGAACACTGAAGCTTTCTTT. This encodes CASRLLMNTEAFF.

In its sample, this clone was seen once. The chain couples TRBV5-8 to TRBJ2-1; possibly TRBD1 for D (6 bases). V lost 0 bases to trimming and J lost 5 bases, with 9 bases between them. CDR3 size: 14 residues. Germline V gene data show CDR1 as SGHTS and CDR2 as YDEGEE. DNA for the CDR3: TGTGCCAGCAGCTTGGGGGGGCTAAACAATGAGCAGTTCTTC. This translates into CASSLGGLNNEQFF.

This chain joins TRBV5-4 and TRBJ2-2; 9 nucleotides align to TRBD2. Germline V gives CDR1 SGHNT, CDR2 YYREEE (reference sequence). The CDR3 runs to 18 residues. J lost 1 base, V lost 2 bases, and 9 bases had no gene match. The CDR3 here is CASSFFAGGPGNTGELFF. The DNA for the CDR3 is TGTGCCAGCAGCTTTTTTGCGGGAGGGCCTGGGAACACCGGGGAGCTGTTTTTT.

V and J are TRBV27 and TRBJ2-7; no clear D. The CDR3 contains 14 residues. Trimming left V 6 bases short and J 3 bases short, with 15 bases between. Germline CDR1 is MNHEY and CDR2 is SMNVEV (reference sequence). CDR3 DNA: TGTGCCAGCAGCCCCCTTGGGCGACGCTACGAGCAGTACTTC. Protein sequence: CASSPLGRRYEQYF.

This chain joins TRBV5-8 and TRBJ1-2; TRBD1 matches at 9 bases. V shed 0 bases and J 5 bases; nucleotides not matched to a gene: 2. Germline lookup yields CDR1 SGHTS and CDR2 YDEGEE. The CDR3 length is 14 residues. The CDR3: CASSLGQGDYGYTF. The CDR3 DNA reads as TGTGCCAGCAGCTTGGGACAGGGGGATTATGGCTACACCTTC.

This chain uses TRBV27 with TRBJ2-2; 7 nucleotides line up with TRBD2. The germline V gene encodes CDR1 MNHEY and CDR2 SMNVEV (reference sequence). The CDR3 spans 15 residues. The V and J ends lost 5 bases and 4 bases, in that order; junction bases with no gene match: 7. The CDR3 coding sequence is TGTGCCAGCAGTATAGGGACTACGATCACCGGGGAGCTGTTTTTT. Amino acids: CASSIGTTITGELFF.

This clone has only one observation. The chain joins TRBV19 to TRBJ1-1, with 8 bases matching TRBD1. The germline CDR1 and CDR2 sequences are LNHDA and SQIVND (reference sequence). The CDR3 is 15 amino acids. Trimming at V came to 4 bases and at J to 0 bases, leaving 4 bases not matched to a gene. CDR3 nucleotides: TGTGCCAGTAGTAGACTGGACAGGGTGAACACTGAAGCTTTCTTT. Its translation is CASSRLDRVNTEAFF.

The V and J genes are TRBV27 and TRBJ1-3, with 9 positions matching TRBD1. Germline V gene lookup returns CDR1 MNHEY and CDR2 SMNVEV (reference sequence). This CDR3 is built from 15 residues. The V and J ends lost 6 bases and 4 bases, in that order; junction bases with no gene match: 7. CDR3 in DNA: TGTGCCAGCAGGCAAACAGGGGGCGCGGGAAACACCATATATTTT. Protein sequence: CASRQTGGAGNTIYF.

Here the CDR3 DNA reads TGCGCCAGCAGCCCCCTGCTAGCGGGAGTCTACAATGAGCAGTTCTTC. Residues: CASSPLLAGVYNEQFF. The gene calls are TRBV5-1 and TRBJ2-1; 10 bases agree with TRBD2. V lost 4 bases and J lost 3; bases outside the gene matches: 7. The CDR3 loop spans 16 amino acids. Germline V lookup: CDR1 SGHRS, CDR2 YFSETQ.

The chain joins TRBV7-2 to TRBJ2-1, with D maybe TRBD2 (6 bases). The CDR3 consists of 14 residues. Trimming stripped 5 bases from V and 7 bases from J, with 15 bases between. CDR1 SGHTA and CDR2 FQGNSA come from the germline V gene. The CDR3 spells CASSLYLAGNEQFF. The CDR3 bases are TGTGCCAGCAGCCTTTACCTTGCGGGAAATGAGCAGTTCTTC.

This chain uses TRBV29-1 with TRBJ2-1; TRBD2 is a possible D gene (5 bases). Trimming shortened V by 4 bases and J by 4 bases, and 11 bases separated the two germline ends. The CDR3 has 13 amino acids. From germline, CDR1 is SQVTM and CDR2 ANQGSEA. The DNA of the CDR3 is TGCAGCGTTGTTCGTCCGGGGTACAATGAGCAGTTCTTC. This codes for CSVVRPGYNEQFF.

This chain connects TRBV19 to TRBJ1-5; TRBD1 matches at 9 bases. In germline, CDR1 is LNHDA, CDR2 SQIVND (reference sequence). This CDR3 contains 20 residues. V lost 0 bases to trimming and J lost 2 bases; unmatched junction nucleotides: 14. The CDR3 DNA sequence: TGTGCCAGTAGTATAGACCGAACCACAGGGGGCACGATCCGCAATCAGCCCCAGCATTTT. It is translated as CASSIDRTTGGTIRNQPQHF.